This T cell receptor beta chain was found in a study of PD-1 blockade in classical Hodgkin lymphoma. About the study: The nivolumab dose that patients received was 3 mg/kg, given intravenously every 2 weeks.

Every patient experienced relapse after autologous stem cell transplantation, and brentuximab vedotin exposure varied. Points from the study as a whole: Similar baseline diversity was found in complete responders and newly diagnosed patients. Individuals who commenced nivolumab within less than 1 year of ASCT were excluded. TCR diversity rose significantly by C4D1 in CD4+ but not CD8+ cells.

Libraries were prepared by immunoSEQ multiplex PCR; TCRdb keeps only in-frame clonotypes and omits some of them. The data contain around 6,300 clones, approximately 80% of them singletons. In this sample, this clone turned up once. Its specificity is unknown. The CDR3 spans 11 residues. V lost 8 bases and J 4 bases, leaving 5 bases between the germline ends. Per the germline V gene, CDR1 is MGHDK and CDR2 is SYGVNS. This TCR was recovered from a human donor with classical Hodgkin lymphoma. Sequenced material: peripheral blood mononuclear cells (PBMCs), taken at baseline. The chain recombines TRBV25-1 with TRBJ2-2, with D unclear. The CDR3 protein is CASSITGELFF. The CDR3, as DNA: TGTGCCAGCTCGATCACCGGGGAGCTGTTTTTT.